Each of the 10 T cell receptor beta chains below was sequenced from the same sample in a study of T cell responses to AZD1222 COVID-19 vaccine. Profiling relied on immunoSEQ multiplex PCR, and the TCRdb table lists in-frame clones only, not all of them. The top ten hold roughly 1.2% of the sample, which has approximately 140,000 clones, roughly 94% seen once. Sequenced material: peripheral blood, taken on day 0 of AZD1222 vaccination. The receptor source for this set is an adult in good health.

The CDR3: CASSLKQETQYF. The CDR3 nucleotides read TGTGCCAGCAGCCTCAAACAAGAGACCCAGTACTTC. The V and J genes are TRBV3-1 (or the pseudogene TRBV3-2) and TRBJ2-5; D not certain. Trimming pared 4 bases from V and 2 bases from J, leaving 5 bases between. CDR1 and CDR2 (germline): LGHDT, YNNKEL (reference sequence). This CDR3 is built from 12 residues.

V is TRBV2 and J is TRBJ2-1; 9 bases map to TRBD2. V shed 4 bases, J shed 7 bases, and the junction held 8 bases outside the gene matches. The germline gives CDR1 SNHLY, CDR2 FYNNEI. The CDR3 is made up of 15 amino acids. The CDR3 loop reads CASSVASGKSNEQFF. CDR3 DNA sequence: TGTGCCAGCAGTGTAGCTAGCGGGAAGTCTAATGAGCAGTTCTTC.

This clone was counted a single time. The CDR3 nucleotides read TGTGCCAGCTCACCCAGAATAGACAGGGCCGGGCAGCCCCAGCATTTT. This translates into CASSPRIDRAGQPQHF. The genes are TRBV18 and TRBJ1-5; 7 bases agree with TRBD1. Germline V CDR1 and CDR2: KGHSH, LQKENI. V lost 3 bases and J lost 7; bases outside the gene matches: 12. The length of the CDR3 is 16 residues.

For this clone: The same CDR3 also results from other DNA sequences found in this sample. The chain employs TRBV5-4 and TRBJ2-3; D unclear. CDR1 is SGHNT and CDR2 is YYREEE in the germline V gene (reference sequence). V dropped 2 bases and J dropped 1 base, with 2 bases sitting between them. This CDR3 contains 12 residues. In DNA, the CDR3 is TGTGCCAGCAGCTTTGGCACAGATACGCAGTATTTT. Its translation is CASSFGTDTQYF. Supplemented by reference TRBV5-4 and TRBJ2-3, the full variable domain reads ETGVTQSPTHLIKTRGQQVTLRCSSQSGHNTVSWYQQALGQGPQFIFQYYREEENGRGNFPPRFSGLQFPNYSSELNVNALELDDSALYLCASSFGTDTQYFGPGTRLTVL.

The V and J genes are TRBV4-1 and TRBJ2-2; D remains ambiguous. Trimming cost V 0 bases and J 4 bases, with 24 bases left between them. The CDR3 length is 20 residues. Per the germline V gene, CDR1 is MGHRA and CDR2 is YSYEKL. CDR3 coding DNA: TGCGCCAGCAGCCAAGATCCCAGCATACATACCCCAGGCACCACCGGGGAGCTGTTTTTT. This translates into CASSQDPSIHTPGTTGELFF.

The chain joins TRBV4-2 to TRBJ1-1; D possibly corresponds to TRBD1 (6 bases). This CDR3 has 13 residues. Trimming took off 4 bases at V and 3 bases at J, with 9 bases between the two ends. Germline CDR1 and CDR2: LGHNA and YNFKEQ. The CDR3 reads CASSPQGHTEAFF. The DNA for the CDR3 is TGTGCCAGCAGCCCACAGGGACACACTGAAGCTTTCTTT.

This clone was observed once. The J gene is TRBJ1-1, the V gene TRBV6-5; D not resolved. CDR1 is MNHEY and CDR2 is SVGAGI in the germline V gene. V lost 5 bases to trimming and J lost 2 bases, with 15 bases between them. CDR3 length: 15 residues. CDR3 DNA sequence: TGTGCCAGCAGTCTTACCTGGGCCAGAAACACTGAAGCTTTCTTT. It specifies CASSLTWARNTEAFF.

This chain joins TRBV27 and TRBJ1-5, with D unresolved. V was shortened by 5 bases and J by 2 bases, with 10 bases between the two germline ends. The CDR3 extends over 14 amino acids. Germline-derived CDR1 and CDR2 are MNHEY and SMNVEV (reference sequence). CDR3 sequence: CASSELDGNQPQHF. In nucleotides, the CDR3 is TGTGCCAGCAGTGAGCTTGATGGCAATCAGCCCCAGCATTTT.

The chain carries TRBV7-3 and TRBJ2-3; the D gene is possibly TRBD2 (7 bases). Germline CDR1 is SGHTA and CDR2 is FQGTGA. The CDR3 sequence is 15 residues long. The V end lost 1 base, the J end lost 2 bases, and 10 bases lay between the germline ends. The CDR3 region has the DNA TGTGCCAGCAGCTTAATCGGGGGGCTCACAGATACGCAGTATTTT. Translated, it gives CASSLIGGLTDTQYF.

V is TRBV5-1 and J is TRBJ1-2; 7 nucleotides align to TRBD1. Trimming took 0 bases from V and 4 from J; bases not matched to a gene: 3. The germline CDR1 and CDR2 sequences are SGHRS and YFSETQ. The CDR3 is 14 amino acids. In DNA form, the CDR3 reads TGCGCCAGCAGCTTGGATGGGACAGTCTATGGCTACACCTTC. Translation gives CASSLDGTVYGYTF.